A single sample is the source of the 5 T cell receptor beta chains below, sequenced in a study of T cells in Graves' hyperthyroidism and ophthalmopathy. Amplification of TCR beta CDR3 regions was performed using RNA transcripts as template. The TCR CDR3 first-round RT-PCR relied on the HTBI primer set. TCRdb ran MiXCR on the multiplex PCR reads and lists one entry per CDR3 protein. The sample holds about half a million distinct CDR3 sequences, just under 20% seen once. The material sequenced was blood. The receptors shown here come from a man between 40 and 49 years old with Graves' ophthalmopathy.

As regards this clonotype: Its ends do not fully match the called genes, so a read error is possible. This sequence joins TRBV5-1 and TRBJ2-7; TRBD1 or TRBD2 may be the D gene (5 bases each). The CDR3 loop spans 15 amino acids. CDR1 is SGHRS and CDR2 is YFSETQ in the germline V gene. Here the CDR3 DNA reads TGTGCCAGCAGCCCCGCCGGGGACCAGTTCTACGAGCAGTACTTC. Its protein is CASSPAGDQFYEQYF. The variable domain in full, with the rest retrieved from reference TRBV5-1 and TRBJ2-7, is KAGVTQTPRYLIKTRGQQVTLSCSPISGHRSVSWYQQTPGQGLQFLFEYFSETQRNKGNFPGRFSGRQFSNSRSEMNVSTLELGDSALYLCASSPAGDQFYEQYFGPGTRLTVT.

This clonotype was picked up many times. CDR3 coding DNA: TGCGCCAGCAGCTTGGTTGGGACTCTCTCCTACAATGAGCAGTTCTTC. It yields the protein CASSLVGTLSYNEQFF. V and J are TRBV5-1 and TRBJ2-1; D might be TRBD2 (6 bases). The V and J ends lost 0 bases and 0 bases respectively, with 10 bases between them. This CDR3 has 16 residues. From germline, CDR1 is SGHRS and CDR2 YFSETQ.

This clonotype was counted at least ten times. The genes are TRBV12-3 or TRBV12-4 and TRBJ2-3; D is ambiguous. The CDR3 length is 12 residues. Trimming shortened V by 7 bases and J by 6 bases, and 11 bases separated the two germline ends. The chain's CDR3 is CASKTSADTQYF. The CDR3 DNA reads TGTGCCAGCAAAACATCAGCGGATACGCAGTATTTT.

This clonotype was recorded at least ten times. The chain uses TRBV3-1 and TRBJ1-1; TRBD1 aligns across 8 bases. V was clipped by 7 bases and J by 1 base; unmatched bases: 5. The germline V gene encodes CDR1 LGHDT and CDR2 YNNKEL (reference sequence). CDR3 length equals 14 residues. The CDR3 region has the DNA TGTGCCAGCACCTTCGGACAGGGGAACACTGAAGCTTTCTTT. Translated, it gives CASTFGQGNTEAFF.

This rearrangement joins TRBV12-3 or TRBV12-4 to TRBJ1-2; D not resolved. The CDR3 covers 14 residues. V was pared by 1 base and J by 8 bases, with 14 bases between. The chain's CDR3 is CASSLGLGWKGYTF. In DNA form, the CDR3 reads TGTGCCAGCAGTTTAGGTTTAGGGTGGAAGGGCTACACCTTC.